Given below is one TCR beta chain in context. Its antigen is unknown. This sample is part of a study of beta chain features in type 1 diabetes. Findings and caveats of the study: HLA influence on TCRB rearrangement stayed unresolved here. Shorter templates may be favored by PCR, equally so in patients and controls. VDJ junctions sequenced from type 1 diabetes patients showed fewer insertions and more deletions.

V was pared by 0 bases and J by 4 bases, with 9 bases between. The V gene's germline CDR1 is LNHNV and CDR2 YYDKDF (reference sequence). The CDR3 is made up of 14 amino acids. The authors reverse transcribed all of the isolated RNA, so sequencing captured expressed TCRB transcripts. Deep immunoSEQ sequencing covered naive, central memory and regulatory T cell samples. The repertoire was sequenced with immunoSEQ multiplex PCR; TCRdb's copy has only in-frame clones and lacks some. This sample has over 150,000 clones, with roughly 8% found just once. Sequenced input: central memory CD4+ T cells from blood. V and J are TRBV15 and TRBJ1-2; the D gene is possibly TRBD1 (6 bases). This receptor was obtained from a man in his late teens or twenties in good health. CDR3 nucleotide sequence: TGTGCCACCAGCAGAGATCGGACAGTCTATGGCTACACCTTC. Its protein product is CATSRDRTVYGYTF.